This is a list of T cell receptor beta chains from one sample in a study of T cells after yellow fever vaccination. TCRdb independently ran MiXCR on the 5' RACE reads; one entry per CDR3 protein. The sample consists of 450,000 to 600,000 distinct CDR3 sequences, approximately 12% of them appearing once. Sequenced here: PBMCs, sampled on the day of the yellow fever booster vaccination. Receptors originate from a young man who received the YFV17D yellow fever vaccine. The CDR3 runs from the conserved cysteine through the conserved F or W. The order of the fields is CDR3 length, clone size, D gene, V gene, J gene, CDR3 DNA, CDR3 protein. A D gene is named only where the DNA matches it firmly. Not every row has a clone size; where given, it reads once, few, many or a size class.

CDR3 length: 16
clone size: NA
D gene: NA
V gene: TRBV28
J gene: TRBJ2-4
CDR3 DNA: TGTGCCAGCAGTGTCCCCCGGGGGAGGGGGGAAAACATTCAGTACTTC
CDR3 protein: CASSVPRGRGENIQYF

CDR3 length: 14
clone size: many
D gene: NA
V gene: TRBV6-2/TRBV6-3
J gene: TRBJ2-1
CDR3 DNA: TGTGCCAGCGGAGACAGTCGCTCCTACAATGAGCAGTTCTTC
CDR3 protein: CASGDSRSYNEQFF

CDR3 length: 17
clone size: NA
D gene: NA
V gene: TRBV5-5
J gene: TRBJ2-2
CDR3 DNA: TGTGCCAGCAGCTCGGAGCGACAGGTTTGGTACACCGGGGAGCTGTTTTTT
CDR3 protein: CASSSERQVWYTGELFF

CDR3 length: 17
clone size: many
D gene: TRBD2
V gene: TRBV7-9
J gene: TRBJ2-2
CDR3 DNA: TGTGCCAGCAGCCCCCAACTAGCGCTAGCGTCCGGCGGGGAGCTGTTTTTT
CDR3 protein: CASSPQLALASGGELFF

CDR3 length: 14
clone size: few
D gene: TRBD1
V gene: TRBV7-2
J gene: TRBJ2-7
CDR3 DNA: TGTGCCAGCAGCTTAGGAATGACAGGGAACGAGCAGTACTTC
CDR3 protein: CASSLGMTGNEQYF

CDR3 length: 14
clone size: NA
D gene: NA
V gene: TRBV27
J gene: TRBJ2-5
CDR3 DNA: TGTGCCAGCAGTTACACAGCGTCCCGTGGGACCCAGTACTTC
CDR3 protein: CASSYTASRGTQYF

CDR3 length: 17
clone size: NA
D gene: TRBD1
V gene: TRBV20-1
J gene: TRBJ2-7
CDR3 DNA: TGCAGTGCTAGAGATGGAGGGGACCGGGACAGGTGGTACGAGCAGTACTTC
CDR3 protein: CSARDGGDRDRWYEQYF

CDR3 length: 15
clone size: NA
D gene: TRBD1
V gene: TRBV14
J gene: TRBJ2-6
CDR3 DNA: TGTGCCAGCAGAGGGGGCCTCTCTGGGGCCAACGTCCTGACTTTC
CDR3 protein: CASRGGLSGANVLTF

CDR3 length: 17
clone size: many
D gene: TRBD2
V gene: TRBV7-8
J gene: TRBJ2-1
CDR3 DNA: TGTGCCAGCAGCTTAGGTCCTAGCGGGAGCGAATACAATGAGCAGTTCTTC
CDR3 protein: CASSLGPSGSEYNEQFF

CDR3 length: 19
clone size: NA
D gene: TRBD2
V gene: TRBV7-3
J gene: TRBJ2-3
CDR3 DNA: TGTGCCAGCAGCATCCCGACTAGCGGGGGAACGGGGGAGCCAGATACGCAGTATTTT
CDR3 protein: CASSIPTSGGTGEPDTQYF

CDR3 length: 13
clone size: NA
D gene: TRBD1
V gene: TRBV20-1
J gene: TRBJ2-7
CDR3 DNA: TGCAGTGCTAGAAGGGGACAGCCTTACGAGCAGTACTTC
CDR3 protein: CSARRGQPYEQYF

CDR3 length: 13
clone size: NA
D gene: NA
V gene: TRBV15
J gene: TRBJ2-5
CDR3 DNA: TGTGCCACCAGCAGAGATAAGCAGACTACCCAGTACTTC
CDR3 protein: CATSRDKQTTQYF

CDR3 length: 19
clone size: many
D gene: NA
V gene: TRBV7-2
J gene: TRBJ2-7
CDR3 DNA: TGTGCCAGCAGCTTATCCCCGAGTCCCACCTCCGTTAAGATCTACGAGCAGTACTTC
CDR3 protein: CASSLSPSPTSVKIYEQYF

CDR3 length: 14
clone size: few
D gene: TRBD2
V gene: TRBV7-2
J gene: TRBJ2-7
CDR3 DNA: TGTGCCAGCAGCCCCCCTCGGGGGGGCTCCGAGCAGTACTTC
CDR3 protein: CASSPPRGGSEQYF

CDR3 length: 13
clone size: NA
D gene: NA
V gene: TRBV30
J gene: TRBJ1-2
CDR3 DNA: TGTGCCTGGAGTGTAAACGGGCCGTATGGCTACACCTTC
CDR3 protein: CAWSVNGPYGYTF

CDR3 length: 14
clone size: NA
D gene: NA
V gene: TRBV20-1
J gene: TRBJ2-7
CDR3 DNA: TGCAGTGCAAAGCGTCCGCGTAGCTCCTACGAGCAGTACTTC
CDR3 protein: CSAKRPRSSYEQYF

CDR3 length: 15
clone size: few
D gene: TRBD2
V gene: TRBV5-1
J gene: TRBJ2-7
CDR3 DNA: TGCGCCAGCAGCCCGGGGGGTGGACTAGTAACGGAGCAGTACTTC
CDR3 protein: CASSPGGGLVTEQYF

CDR3 length: 13
clone size: NA
D gene: TRBD1
V gene: TRBV30
J gene: TRBJ1-2
CDR3 DNA: TGTGCCTGGAGGGACAGGGACATTTATGGCTACACCTTC
CDR3 protein: CAWRDRDIYGYTF

CDR3 length: 16
clone size: few
D gene: NA
V gene: TRBV5-4
J gene: TRBJ2-1
CDR3 DNA: TGTGCCAGCAGCTTGGGGGACCCCAGGGGATACAATGAGCAGTTCTTC
CDR3 protein: CASSLGDPRGYNEQFF

CDR3 length: 15
clone size: NA
D gene: NA
V gene: TRBV20-1
J gene: TRBJ2-2
CDR3 DNA: TGCAGTGCTAGAGCCGGCCAGGTGAACACCGGGGAGCTGTTTTTT
CDR3 protein: CSARAGQVNTGELFF

CDR3 length: 14
clone size: few
D gene: TRBD2
V gene: TRBV20-1
J gene: TRBJ2-1
CDR3 DNA: TGCAGTGCTAACCGACTAGCGGGAGTTGCTGAGCAGTTCTTC
CDR3 protein: CSANRLAGVAEQFF

CDR3 length: 17
clone size: NA
D gene: NA
V gene: TRBV5-1
J gene: TRBJ2-3
CDR3 DNA: TGCGCCAGCAGCTTGGGCATAGCGAGACTTAGCACAGATACGCAGTATTTT
CDR3 protein: CASSLGIARLSTDTQYF

CDR3 length: 17
clone size: NA
D gene: NA
V gene: TRBV7-6
J gene: TRBJ2-1
CDR3 DNA: TGTGCCAGCAGCCTAGAAGTACGGGAGAGCTCCTACAATGAGCAGTTCTTC
CDR3 protein: CASSLEVRESSYNEQFF

CDR3 length: 15
clone size: NA
D gene: NA
V gene: TRBV20-1
J gene: TRBJ2-7
CDR3 DNA: TGCAGTGCCCCGGGCCCTGGGAGGAGCTCCTACGAGCAGTACTTC
CDR3 protein: CSAPGPGRSSYEQYF

CDR3 length: 16
clone size: NA
D gene: NA
V gene: TRBV11-2
J gene: TRBJ1-1
CDR3 DNA: TGTGCCAGCAGCTTATACTTGCAGGGATTGAACACTGAAGCTTTCTTT
CDR3 protein: CASSLYLQGLNTEAFF

CDR3 length: 16
clone size: NA
D gene: TRBD2
V gene: TRBV4-3
J gene: TRBJ2-1
CDR3 DNA: TGCGCCAGCAGCCAAGATCTCCGACTAGCGCGAAATGAGCAGTTCTTC
CDR3 protein: CASSQDLRLARNEQFF

CDR3 length: 14
clone size: many
D gene: TRBD1
V gene: TRBV13
J gene: TRBJ2-2
CDR3 DNA: TGTGCCAGCAGCAGGACAGGGAACACCGGGGAGCTGTTTTTT
CDR3 protein: CASSRTGNTGELFF